What follows are 27 T cell receptor beta chains derived from one specimen sequenced in a study of cytomegalovirus exposure and HLA in healthy donors. PCR amplification relied on 60 Vbeta primers (plus 13 Jbeta primers). TCRdb keeps only in-frame clones here, not all; method: immunoSEQ multiplex PCR. The sample lists 90,000 to 130,000 clones; roughly 74% were seen once. The sequenced sample consisted of PBMCs. These receptors all come from a woman in her 30s in good health and CMV-seronegative.

A few counts support this clone. Here the CDR3 reads CASSRGLPPHPQYF. The CDR3 DNA sequence: TGTGCCAGCAGCCGAGGGCTTCCACCCCACCCGCAGTACTTC. This chain connects TRBV6-5 to TRBJ2-7; perhaps TRBD2 as D (5 bases). V dropped 6 bases and J dropped 9 bases, with 21 bases sitting between them. Germline V gene sequence: CDR1 MNHEY, CDR2 SVGAGI. CDR3 length: 14 residues.

The V and J genes are TRBV29-1 and TRBJ1-4; TRBD1 aligns across 7 bases. V trimming: 6 bases; J trimming: 9 bases; junction bases outside the gene matches: 4. Germline V gene sequence: CDR1 SQVTM, CDR2 ANQGSEA. The CDR3 is 11 amino acids. CDR3 coding DNA: TGCAGCGTCAGACAGGGTCAAAAACTGTTTTTT. Its protein is CSVRQGQKLFF.

J is TRBJ2-3 and V is TRBV7-2, with D perhaps TRBD2 (6 bases). This CDR3 region has 16 residues. Germline V gene data show CDR1 as SGHTA and CDR2 as FQGNSA. The V end lost 1 base, the J end lost 3 bases, and 14 bases lay between the germline ends. The CDR3 loop is CASSLGLVKTTDTQYF. The CDR3 DNA reads as TGTGCCAGCAGCTTAGGACTAGTGAAGACTACAGATACGCAGTATTTT. Together with reference TRBV7-2 and TRBJ2-3, the CDR3 gives the full variable domain: GAGVSQSPSNKVTEKGKDVELRCDPISGHTALYWYRQSLGQGLEFLIYFQGNSAPDKSGLPSDRFSAERTGGSVSTLTIQRTQQEDSAVYLCASSLGLVKTTDTQYFGPGTRLTVL.

The chain joins TRBV30 to TRBJ2-7; D remains unclear. The CDR3 sequence is 13 residues long. Germline V gene data show CDR1 as GTSNPN and CDR2 as SVGIG (reference sequence). V lost 6 bases to trimming and J lost 4 bases, with 16 bases between them. The CDR3 coding sequence is TGTGCCTGCCGAATAAAAAGCACGTACGAGCAGTACTTC. Protein sequence: CACRIKSTYEQYF.

The table lists this clone with a few counts. This chain joins TRBV27 and TRBJ2-3, with D possibly being TRBD2 (5 bases). V dropped 7 bases and J dropped 8 bases, with 16 bases sitting between them. The CDR3 is 13 amino acids. Germline lookup yields CDR1 MNHEY and CDR2 SMNVEV (reference sequence). The CDR3 region is CASKDIVEGTQYF. In DNA, the CDR3 is TGTGCCAGCAAGGATATAGTTGAGGGTACGCAGTATTTT.

The rearrangement links TRBV6-5 to TRBJ1-3; possible D gene TRBD1, 6 bases. With 6 bases removed from V and 1 base from J, the gap between germline ends came to 13 bases. Germline loops: CDR1 MNHEY, CDR2 SVGAGI. The CDR3 sequence is 15 residues long. CDR3 residues: CASSLRDMSGNTIYF. The CDR3 DNA sequence: TGTGCCAGCAGCCTCCGGGACATGTCTGGAAACACCATATATTTT.

This clone has only a few counts. The V and J genes are TRBV4-2 and TRBJ1-1; D may be TRBD1 (6 bases). The germline gives CDR1 LGHNA, CDR2 YNFKEQ. The CDR3 covers 16 residues. V was pared by 0 bases and J by 5 bases, with 16 bases between. The chain's CDR3 is CASSQDSGRGRTEAFF. The CDR3 DNA reads as TGTGCCAGCAGCCAAGATTCGGGCAGGGGCCGAACTGAAGCTTTCTTT.

The chain has TRBV2 and TRBJ2-7, with 10 bases fitting TRBD2. From germline, CDR1 is SNHLY and CDR2 FYNNEI. With 8 bases clipped from V and 6 bases from J, the junction kept 13 bases outside the gene matches. CDR3 length: 15 residues. Here the CDR3 DNA reads TGTGCCAGCCGAAGAGGAAGCGGGAGGGCCTGCGAGCAGTACTTC. Translating it yields CASRRGSGRACEQYF.

There are a few counts of this clone. The genes are TRBV6-5 and TRBJ1-6; D is perhaps TRBD1 (6 bases). CDR3 size: 14 residues. The germline V gene has CDR1 MNHEY and CDR2 SVGAGI. V gave up 5 bases and J gave up 7 bases, with 12 bases separating them. CDR3 amino acids: CASSTGTQNSPLHF. DNA of the CDR3: TGTGCCAGCAGTACCGGGACACAAAATTCACCCCTCCACTTT.

The chain carries TRBV2 and TRBJ1-3; D is perhaps TRBD1 (5 bases). Trimming pared 6 bases from V and 4 bases from J, leaving 13 bases between. The CDR3 totals 14 residues. Per the germline V gene, CDR1 is SNHLY and CDR2 is FYNNEI. The CDR3 loop is CASRDTVGGNTIYF. As DNA, the CDR3 is TGTGCCAGCAGGGACACCGTGGGGGGAAACACCATATATTTT.

The chain combines TRBV19 with TRBJ2-7; 8 nucleotides match TRBD1. J was trimmed by 0 bases and V by 4 bases; bases with no gene match: 2. Germline loops: CDR1 LNHDA, CDR2 SQIVND (reference sequence). The CDR3 contains 14 residues. As DNA, the CDR3 is TGTGCCAGTAGTACGGGACAGGTCTCCTACGAGCAGTACTTC. Its protein is CASSTGQVSYEQYF.

This chain links TRBV4-1 with TRBJ2-2; possible D gene TRBD2, 6 bases. Germline V gives CDR1 MGHRA, CDR2 YSYEKL. CDR3 size: 18 residues. Between the trimmed V and J ends, which lost 0 bases and 6 bases, there was a span of 20 bases. The CDR3 DNA reads TGCGCCAGCAGCCAAGAGGTCATCAGGAGGGTGGTCGCCGGGGAGCTGTTTTTT. It is translated as CASSQEVIRRVVAGELFF.

The CDR3 sequence is CASSEGTGGIGYTF. Written as DNA, the CDR3 is TGTGCCAGCAGTGAAGGGACAGGGGGAATTGGCTACACCTTC. J is TRBJ1-2 and V is TRBV2; TRBD1 aligns across 10 bases. Germline CDR1 SNHLY, CDR2 FYNNEI. There are 14 residues in the CDR3. With V trimmed by 1 base and J by 7 bases, 3 bases remained unmatched.

There are a few counts of this clone. The chain recombines TRBV7-9 with TRBJ1-1; tentatively, D is TRBD1 (5 bases). Per germline, CDR1 SEHNR and CDR2 FQNEAQ (reference sequence). The CDR3 has 11 residues. V shed 4 bases and J shed 10 bases, with 10 bases lying between them. The CDR3 loop is CASSSRVGAFF. CDR3 bases: TGTGCCAGCAGCTCCAGGGTAGGAGCTTTCTTT.

V is TRBV14 and J is TRBJ2-1, with 12 positions matching TRBD2. Germline lookup yields CDR1 SGHDN and CDR2 FVKESK. This CDR3 region has 16 residues. With V trimmed by 5 bases and J by 4 bases, 6 bases remained unmatched. CDR3 coding DNA: TGTGCCAGCAGCGTCGGACTAGCGGGAAAGTACAATGAGCAGTTCTTC. Translation gives CASSVGLAGKYNEQFF.

The V gene is TRBV19, the J gene TRBJ2-1, with 8 bases matching TRBD1. With 4 bases clipped from V and 9 bases from J, the junction kept 2 bases outside the gene matches. This CDR3 spans 12 amino acids. Germline-derived CDR1 and CDR2 are LNHDA and SQIVND (reference sequence). The CDR3 is CASSTQGAEQFF. CDR3 coding DNA: TGTGCCAGTAGTACGCAGGGGGCTGAGCAGTTCTTC.

DNA for the CDR3: TGTGCCAGCAGGATGGGACAGGAGAACACTGAAGCTTTCTTT. Translating it yields CASRMGQENTEAFF. The chain carries TRBV6-1 and TRBJ1-1; 8 positions agree with TRBD1. The CDR3 has 14 residues. Germline CDR1 reads MNHNS; CDR2 reads SASEGT. Trimming removed 6 bases from V and 1 base from J; junction bases left unmatched: 4.

The chain links TRBV4-1 to TRBJ1-4; no clear D gene. CDR3 length: 15 residues. CDR1 is MGHRA, CDR2 YSYEKL, per germline. Trimming removed 0 bases from V and 7 bases from J, with 12 bases in between. CDR3 loop: CASSQEASLVEKLFF. DNA for the CDR3: TGCGCCAGCAGCCAAGAAGCCTCCCTCGTTGAAAAACTGTTTTTT.

This clone appeared a few times. The CDR3 here is CAWSSGGGGYTF. The CDR3 DNA reads as TGTGCCTGGAGCTCGGGGGGGGGAGGCTACACCTTC. This chain connects TRBV30 to TRBJ1-2, with D perhaps matching TRBD1 (5 bases). The ends were cut back, 3 bases at V and 8 bases at J, with 13 bases in the middle. Germline CDR1 reads GTSNPN; CDR2 reads SVGIG (reference sequence). The CDR3 runs to 12 residues.

The chain employs TRBV5-4 and TRBJ1-1, with a possible D match to TRBD1 (6 bases). V was trimmed by 0 bases and J by 5 bases, leaving 14 bases between them. The CDR3 spans 15 residues. Germline V gene sequence: CDR1 SGHNT, CDR2 YYREEE (reference sequence). Here the CDR3 DNA reads TGTGCCAGCAGCTTGGAACAGGGCCGTGGGACTGAAGCTTTCTTT. It specifies CASSLEQGRGTEAFF. Supplemented by reference TRBV5-4 and TRBJ1-1, the full variable domain reads ETGVTQSPTHLIKTRGQQVTLRCSSQSGHNTVSWYQQALGQGPQFIFQYYREEENGRGNFPPRFSGLQFPNYSSELNVNALELDDSALYLCASSLEQGRGTEAFFGQGTRLTVV.

This clone has more than one count but fewer than ten. The J gene is TRBJ2-7, the V gene TRBV5-4, with TRBD1 matching over 9 bases. The CDR3 length is 15 residues. From germline, CDR1 is SGHNT and CDR2 YYREEE (reference sequence). V shed 3 bases, J shed 0 bases, and the junction held 4 bases outside the gene matches. For the CDR3, the DNA is TGTGCCAGCAGCTCCGGGACAGGGAGCTCCTACGAGCAGTACTTC. Translating gives CASSSGTGSSYEQYF.

This chain connects TRBV11-1 to TRBJ2-7; 11 bases fit TRBD1. The V gene end was trimmed by 3 bases and the J gene end by 4 bases; junction bases not matched to a gene: 5. CDR3 length: 15 residues. The germline V gene has CDR1 SGHAT and CDR2 FQDESV (reference sequence). The CDR3 DNA is TGTGCCAGCAGCTTCCCCGGGACAGGGGGATACGAGCAGTACTTC. Protein: CASSFPGTGGYEQYF.

The chain is built from TRBV7-8 and TRBJ1-5; 11 bases are shared with TRBD1. Germline lookup yields CDR1 SGHVS and CDR2 FQNEAQ. Unmatched junction bases numbered 14, after V lost 4 bases and J lost 6 bases. The CDR3 has 18 residues. The CDR3 region is CASSSRDRGRQVGQPQHF. Here the CDR3 DNA reads TGTGCCAGCAGCTCCCGGGACAGGGGGAGACAGGTTGGTCAGCCCCAGCATTTT.

This chain connects TRBV2 to TRBJ1-2; D is uncertain. V gave up 4 bases and J gave up 0 bases, with 9 bases separating them. CDR1 and CDR2 (germline): SNHLY, FYNNEI. CDR3 size: 14 residues. The CDR3 DNA is TGTGCCAGCAGTGTTAGAATGTCTAACTATGGCTACACCTTC. Protein sequence: CASSVRMSNYGYTF. Using reference TRBV2 and TRBJ1-2 for the parts outside the CDR3, the full variable domain is EPEVTQTPSHQVTQMGQEVILRCVPISNHLYFYWYRQILGQKVEFLVSFYNNEISEKSEIFDDQFSVERPDGSNFTLKIRSTKLEDSAMYFCASSVRMSNYGYTFGSGTRLTVV.

The CDR3: CATGRTGGDTGELFF. CDR3 nucleotides: TGTGCCACCGGCAGGACAGGCGGGGACACCGGGGAGCTGTTTTTT. This rearrangement joins TRBV10-3 to TRBJ2-2, with D perhaps matching TRBD1 (7 bases). The CDR3 totals 15 residues. Germline V gene lookup returns CDR1 ENHRY and CDR2 SYGVKD. Trimming removed 10 bases from V and 3 bases from J, with 18 bases in between.

This clone was observed a handful of times. V is TRBV27 and J is TRBJ2-3; D remains unclear. CDR3 length: 13 residues. Germline V gene sequence: CDR1 MNHEY, CDR2 SMNVEV (reference sequence). Trimming removed 1 base at V and 4 bases at J, with 6 bases between. Here the CDR3 DNA reads TGTGCCAGCAGTTTATTCCCGGCAGATACGCAGTATTTT. The encoded protein is CASSLFPADTQYF.

Regarding this clone: Sequence at one end of the junction differs from germline and may be a read error. The V call is TRBV7-9, the J call TRBJ1-1; D is undetermined. This CDR3 region has 12 residues. CDR1 is SEHNR, CDR2 FQNEAQ, per germline (reference sequence). The chain's CDR3 is CSSSVQNTEAFF. The CDR3 nucleotides read TGTTCCAGCAGCGTCCAGAACACTGAAGCTTTCTTT.